This T cell receptor beta chain was identified in a study of T cell repertoires in cytomegalovirus infection. Study-wide context: Shared public TCR beta signatures pointed to both CMV infection and a matching HLA type.

A single record per CDR3 protein comes from TCRdb applying MiXCR to the reads. The profile shows about 740,000 distinct CDR3 sequences, under 40% of them singletons. J was trimmed by 3 bases and V by 7 bases; bases with no gene match: 12. Germline CDR1 reads SGHAT; CDR2 reads FQNNGV. The length of the CDR3 is 18 residues. The chain combines TRBV11-2 with TRBJ2-2; 12 positions agree with TRBD2. The sequenced sample consisted of PBMCs. This TCR was recovered from a human donor in good health (CMV status not recorded). Some clones in this sample may be carry-over from other donors' samples. The CDR3 spells CASIPGLAGRRDTGELFF. As DNA, the CDR3 is TGTGCCAGCATTCCGGGACTAGCGGGCCGGCGGGACACCGGGGAGCTGTTTTTT.